This T cell receptor beta chain was profiled in a study of spatial heterogeneity in lung cancer. Study in general: Detected beta-chain sequences consistently exceeded alpha-chain sequences.

TCRdb processed the 5' RACE reads anew with MiXCR; each CDR3 protein has one entry. The profile shows some 7,000 distinct CDR3 sequences, 14% of them singletons. The time point denotes: sample taken at primary tumor resection. CDR1 is SGHTA and CDR2 is FQGNSA in the germline V gene. The CDR3 spans 17 residues. The V gene lost 3 bases and the J gene lost 4 bases, with 21 bases spanning the gap. In this sample, this clonotype turned up many times. What it binds is not known. Because the library targeted alpha chains, this beta chain is an off-target read whose size means little. General study findings and limits: How many expanded intratumoral alpha and beta TCRs were present tracked the tumor mutation count, which was a count of nonsynonymous mutations. Of tumor T cells, an estimated coverage of around 7% was reached for alpha chains and roughly 12% for beta chains.

The chain employs TRBV7-2 and TRBJ1-2; D gene ambiguous. The clonotype was recovered from a female donor with early-stage non-small cell lung cancer. Sample: lung tumor tissue, taken at surgery. CDR3 in amino acids: CASSFPLHRAASYGYTF. The CDR3 DNA reads TGTGCCAGCAGCTTTCCCCTTCACCGCGCAGCTTCCTATGGCTACACCTTC. Complete variable domain (other parts from reference TRBV7-2 and TRBJ1-2): GAGVSQSPSNKVTEKGKDVELRCDPISGHTALYWYRQSLGQGLEFLIYFQGNSAPDKSGLPSDRFSAERTGGSVSTLTIQRTQQEDSAVYLCASSFPLHRAASYGYTFGSGTRLTVV.